Each of the 15 T cell receptor beta chains below was sequenced from the same sample in a study of T cell repertoires in cytomegalovirus infection. TCRdb ran MiXCR on the reads and lists one entry per CDR3 protein. The sample includes around 99,000 distinct CDR3 sequences, 25% to 35% of them seen just once. Which antigens these TCRs recognize remains unknown. The input for sequencing was CD8+ T cells from cultured PBMCs, taken from culture after CMV antigen stimulation. All receptors derive from a human donor in good health (CMV status not recorded). Some clones in this sample may be carry-over from other donors' samples.

The chain is built from TRBV9 and TRBJ2-1; no clear D. The CDR3 consists of 15 residues. Per germline, CDR1 SGDLS and CDR2 YYNGEE. Trimming pared 4 bases from V and 4 bases from J, leaving 15 bases between. DNA of the CDR3: TGTGCCAGCAGCCCCGCGCCCGCGGCGTACAATGAGCAGTTCTTC. Amino acid sequence: CASSPAPAAYNEQFF.

This clonotype appeared many times. This chain joins TRBV28 and TRBJ2-1, with D uncertain. The CDR3 length is 12 residues. Germline V gene lookup returns CDR1 MDHEN and CDR2 SYDVKM. V was shortened by 1 base and J by 10 bases, with 8 bases between the two germline ends. The CDR3 bases are TGTGCCAGCAGTTTATATGGACGGGAGCAGTTCTTC. This sequence encodes CASSLYGREQFF.

This clonotype was picked up many times. The chain links TRBV2 to TRBJ2-7, with 11 positions matching TRBD1. CDR1 is SNHLY, CDR2 FYNNEI, per germline. V was pared by 5 bases and J by 9 bases, with 9 bases of the junction left unmatched. The CDR3 is 14 amino acids. The CDR3 loop is CASSLGQGATRQYF. DNA of the CDR3: TGTGCCAGCAGTCTAGGACAGGGGGCCACGAGGCAGTACTTC. The full variable domain, with the rest looked up from reference TRBV2 and TRBJ2-7, is EPEVTQTPSHQVTQMGQEVILRCVPISNHLYFYWYRQILGQKVEFLVSFYNNEISEKSEIFDDQFSVERPDGSNFTLKIRSTKLEDSAMYFCASSLGQGATRQYFGPGTRLTVT.

In its sample, this clonotype was seen many times. The gene calls are TRBV7-3 and TRBJ2-7, with 9 bases aligning to TRBD2. Germline V CDR1 and CDR2: SGHTA, FQGTGA. J was trimmed by 6 bases and V by 5 bases; bases with no gene match: 17. The length of the CDR3 is 17 residues. Written as DNA, the CDR3 is TGTGCCAGCAGCCCTCAACCGGGACTAGCCCCCGGGGGCGAGCAGTACTTC. The encoded protein is CASSPQPGLAPGGEQYF. Together with reference TRBV7-3 and TRBJ2-7, the CDR3 gives the full variable domain: GAGVSQTPSNKVTEKGKYVELRCDPISGHTALYWYRQSLGQGPEFLIYFQGTGAADDSGLPNDRFFAVRPEGSVSTLKIQRTERGDSAVYLCASSPQPGLAPGGEQYFGPGTRLTVT.

This clonotype was seen repeatedly, ten times or more. The chain joins TRBV7-9 to TRBJ1-1; D gene uncertain. Germline V gene lookup returns CDR1 SEHNR and CDR2 FQNEAQ (reference sequence). The CDR3 has 13 amino acids. The germline V and J ends were trimmed by 5 bases and 2 bases, with 9 bases remaining between them. CDR3 nucleotides: TGTGCCAGCAGCCCTCCAGGTAACACTGAAGCTTTCTTT. Its protein is CASSPPGNTEAFF.

A few counts support this clonotype. V usage is TRBV4-1 and J usage is TRBJ1-5, with D possibly TRBD1 on 6 matching bases. CDR3 size: 15 residues. CDR1 is MGHRA and CDR2 is YSYEKL in the germline V gene. V lost 0 bases and J 4 bases, leaving 10 bases between the germline ends. CDR3 sequence (DNA): TGCGCCAGCAGCCAAGAACGCCAGGGGAATCAGCCCCAGCATTTT. Amino acid sequence: CASSQERQGNQPQHF.

This clonotype was seen repeatedly, ten times or more. This sequence joins TRBV7-8 and TRBJ2-1, with a possible D match to TRBD1 (6 bases). Trimming cost V 5 bases and J 9 bases, with 26 bases left between them. The CDR3 is 17 amino acids. CDR1 SGHVS and CDR2 FQNEAQ come from the germline V gene. CDR3 region: CASSPKPTGMVSGEQFF. The CDR3 DNA reads TGTGCCAGCAGCCCAAAACCCACAGGGATGGTATCGGGTGAGCAGTTCTTC.

Ten or more counts support this clonotype. The chain is built from TRBV12-3 or TRBV12-4 and TRBJ2-1; D possibly corresponds to TRBD2 (6 bases). The CDR3 consists of 12 residues. The V gene lost 5 bases and the J gene lost 6 bases, with 8 bases spanning the gap. In nucleotides, the CDR3 is TGTGCCAGCAGTACAGCGGGCAATGAGCAGTTCTTC. This gives the protein CASSTAGNEQFF.

As DNA, the CDR3 is TGTGCCAGCAGTTTAATAGGACAAACGTACCAAGAGACCCAGTACTTC. This codes for CASSLIGQTYQETQYF. This sequence joins TRBV28 and TRBJ2-5; a possible D gene is TRBD1 (5 bases). CDR1 is MDHEN, CDR2 SYDVKM, per germline. V lost 2 bases to trimming and J lost 0 bases, with 13 bases between them. CDR3 length: 16 amino acids.

V usage is TRBV9 and J usage is TRBJ1-1; TRBD1 matches at 9 bases. The V gene's germline CDR1 is SGDLS and CDR2 YYNGEE. There are 14 residues in the CDR3. The V segment lost 6 bases and the J segment 5 bases; nucleotides outside the gene matches: 8. The DNA of the CDR3 is TGTGCCAGCAAACCCGGGACAGGGTTTACTGAAGCTTTCTTT. Encoded protein: CASKPGTGFTEAFF.

This clonotype was counted between two and nine times. The chain links TRBV7-6 to TRBJ1-4; unclear D gene. This CDR3 is 14 amino acids long. The V end was cut by 0 bases, the J end by 4 bases, with 6 bases between. CDR1 is SGHVS and CDR2 is FNYEAQ in the germline V gene. The CDR3 loop is CASSLAGGNEKLFF. In DNA, the CDR3 is TGTGCCAGCAGCTTAGCGGGAGGTAATGAAAAACTGTTTTTT. Combining the CDR3 with reference TRBV7-6 and TRBJ1-4 gives the whole variable domain GAGVSQSPRYKVTKRGQDVALRCDPISGHVSLYWYRQALGQGPEFLTYFNYEAQQDKSGLPNDRFSAERPEGSISTLTIQRTEQRDSAMYRCASSLAGGNEKLFFGSGTQLSVL.

This clonotype was detected only a few times. The rearrangement links TRBV5-5 to TRBJ2-7; D unresolved. The CDR3 is 12 amino acids. Germline V gives CDR1 SGHKS, CDR2 YYEKEE (reference sequence). V was clipped by 4 bases and J by 7 bases, with 12 bases between them. Written as DNA, the CDR3 is TGTGCCAGCAGCCCCTCGGCTATGGAGCAGTACTTC. It encodes CASSPSAMEQYF.

For this clonotype: This is likely a read error, given that the CDR3 carries no conserved phenylalanine or tryptophan at its end. V and J are TRBV7-8 and TRBJ2-3; 7 positions match TRBD2. The CDR3 consists of 14 residues. V was pared by 2 bases and J by 4 bases, with 3 bases of the junction left unmatched. The germline CDR1 and CDR2 sequences are SGHVS and FQNEAQ. CDR3 nucleotides: TGTGCCAGCAGCTTACTGGGGGGGTCAGATACGCAGTATTTA. Its translation: CASSLLGGSDTQYL.

The J gene is TRBJ2-1, the V gene TRBV9; TRBD2 aligns across 8 bases. With V trimmed by 2 bases and J by 2 bases, 3 bases remained unmatched. The CDR3 is 15 amino acids. Germline V gives CDR1 SGDLS, CDR2 YYNGEE. For the CDR3, the DNA is TGTGCCAGCAGCGTCCTAGCGGGTGCCTACAATGAGCAGTTCTTC. The encoded protein is CASSVLAGAYNEQFF. Using reference TRBV9 and TRBJ2-1 for the parts outside the CDR3, the full variable domain is DSGVTQTPKHLITATGQRVTLRCSPRSGDLSVYWYQQSLDQGLQFLIQYYNGEERAKGNILERFSAQQFPDLHSELNLSSLELGDSALYFCASSVLAGAYNEQFFGPGTRLTVL.

This clonotype has more than one count but fewer than ten. The chain recombines TRBV19 with TRBJ2-5; 8 nucleotides agree with TRBD2. V was pared by 3 bases and J by 5 bases, with 2 bases of the junction left unmatched. Germline values: CDR1 LNHDA, CDR2 SQIVND (reference sequence). The CDR3 is 13 amino acids. CDR3 sequence (DNA): TGTGCCAGTAGTATGGGACTAGGGGAGACCCAGTACTTC. Residues: CASSMGLGETQYF.